The 22 T cell receptor beta chains below were found in one sample sequenced in a study of T cells in women clearing cervical HPV infection. Assay used: immunoSEQ multiplex PCR; TCRdb lists only in-frame clones, some missing. This sample's clone table lists tens of thousands of clones. The sample comprised blood buffy coat. Source of these receptors: a woman aged 18 to 75 with a cervical HPV16 infection that either progressed to CIN3+ or cleared (not recorded which).

On this clone: The sequenced fragment ends 3 residues before the CDR3 boundary, so the rest is inferred from the germline J gene. This sequence joins TRBV5-1 and TRBJ2-5; 8 positions match TRBD2. V shed 6 bases and J 7 bases; nucleotides not matched to a gene: 8. Germline V CDR1 and CDR2: SGHRS, YFSETQ. CDR3 size: 13 residues. The covered CDR3 bases are TGCGCCAGCAACAGCGGGGGTAGCGGGACC. Its protein product is CASNSGGSGT. Given in full, the CDR3 is CASNSGGSGTQYF.

As regards this clone: The read finishes 3 residues shy of the CDR3 end, and the germline J gene is used to complete it. The V call is TRBV18, the J call TRBJ2-6; D perhaps matches TRBD2 (5 bases). V lost 3 bases, J lost 12 bases, and 15 bases lay in between. Germline V CDR1 and CDR2: KGHSH, LQKENI. CDR3 size: 14 residues. CDR3 protein: CASSPTLEDRVLTF. CDR3 DNA, as far as it was read: TGTGCCAGCTCACCGACACTAGAGGACCGCGTC.

Comments on this clone: Read sequence stops 3 residues before the CDR3 end, and the germline J gene provides the missing end. The chain combines TRBV28 with TRBJ2-5; possible D gene TRBD1, 6 bases. The CDR3 has 14 residues. Trimming left V 7 bases short and J 2 bases short, with 14 bases between. Per germline, CDR1 MDHEN and CDR2 SYDVKM. This CDR3 reads CASNLGQLQETQYF. Partial CDR3 DNA: TGTGCCAGCAACTTGGGACAACTACAAGAGACC.

On this clone: The read ends 3 residues shy of where the CDR3 ends; the end is completed using the germline J gene. The V and J genes are TRBV28 and TRBJ1-6; TRBD1 aligns across 7 bases. V gave up 4 bases and J gave up 3 bases; unmatched junction bases: 3. Per germline, CDR1 MDHEN and CDR2 SYDVKM. CDR3 length equals 15 residues. The CDR3 here is CASSWGQSYNSPLHF. The sequenced part of the CDR3 DNA is TGTGCCAGCAGTTGGGGACAGAGCTATAATTCACCC. The whole variable domain, remainder taken from reference TRBV28 and TRBJ1-6, is DVKVTQSSRYLVKRTGEKVFLECVQDMDHENMFWYRQDPGLGLRLIYFSYDVKMKEKGDIPEGYSVSREKKERFSLILESASTNQTSMYLCASSWGQSYNSPLHFGNGTRLTVT.

Concerning this clone: The read gets to within 3 residues of the CDR3 end, and the germline J gene fills in the rest. The gene calls are TRBV7-3 and TRBJ1-1, with TRBD1 matching 10 bases. The CDR3 has 13 residues. From germline, CDR1 is SGHTA and CDR2 FQGTGA. The CDR3 spells CASSLEPGQGAFF. The part of the CDR3 DNA that was read is TGTGCCAGCAGCTTAGAGCCGGGACAGGGG. Looking up the rest from reference TRBV7-3 and TRBJ1-1 gives the full variable domain: GAGVSQTPSNKVTEKGKYVELRCDPISGHTALYWYRQSLGQGPEFLIYFQGTGAADDSGLPNDRFFAVRPEGSVSTLKIQRTERGDSAVYLCASSLEPGQGAFFGQGTRLTVV.

As concerns this clone: The CDR3 extends 3 residues past the end of the read, so its final part is completed from the germline J gene. The chain has TRBV23-1 and TRBJ2-2; 11 bases are a match to TRBD2. TRBV23-1 counts as an open reading frame of uncertain function. This CDR3 has 20 amino acids. Trimming cost V 4 bases and J 4 bases; bases outside gene matches: 17. The CDR3 loop reads CASSPGLAGGPAASTGELFF. CDR3 bases read: TGCGCCAGCAGTCCGGGGTTAGCGGGGGGGCCTGCCGCCAGCACCGGGGAG.

About this clone: The read falls 3 residues short of the CDR3 end, and the missing part is taken from the germline J gene. The chain employs TRBV4-1 and TRBJ2-7; 7 bases line up with TRBD1. The germline V gene encodes CDR1 MGHRA and CDR2 YSYEKL. With V trimmed by 3 bases and J by 2 bases, 1 base remained unmatched. This CDR3 comprises 13 residues. The part of the CDR3 DNA that was read is TGCGCCAGCAGCCAGGACAGGCCCTACGAG. Translation: CASSQDRPYE. The full CDR3 reads CASSQDRPYEQYF.

Concerning this clone itself: Read coverage stops 3 residues before the CDR3 terminus; the germline J gene supplies the remainder. V and J are TRBV7-9 and TRBJ1-2; D is perhaps TRBD1 (5 bases). This CDR3 spans 14 amino acids. Germline lookup yields CDR1 SEHNR and CDR2 FQNEAQ (reference sequence). CDR3 DNA (partial): TGTGCCAGCAGCCTCGACAGCAACACAGATACC. Translated: CASSLDSNTDT. The CDR3, in full, reads CASSLDSNTDTYTF.

Notes on this clone: The read ends 3 residues early relative to the CDR3; the germline J gene fills the gap. This chain connects TRBV2 to TRBJ2-2; the match to TRBD2 covers 8 bases. The CDR3 consists of 14 residues. Germline loops: CDR1 SNHLY, CDR2 FYNNEI. The J segment lost 10 bases and the V segment lost 10 bases, leaving 14 bases of the junction unmatched. The CDR3 reads CATTRQRGPPELFF. The CDR3 DNA, read in part, is TGTGCCACGACTAGACAGCGGGGGCCACCGGAG.

Comments on this clone: With the read ending 3 residues before the CDR3 end, the germline J gene is used to fill in that end. The chain links TRBV2 to TRBJ2-3; the match to TRBD2 covers 12 bases. Germline V gives CDR1 SNHLY, CDR2 FYNNEI. CDR3 length: 16 amino acids. V lost 8 bases, J lost 4 bases, and 10 bases stayed unmatched. The CDR3: CASRLAGALPSDTQYF. The part of the CDR3 DNA that was read is TGTGCCAGCCGACTAGCGGGGGCTCTGCCATCAGATACG.

On this clone: The junction shows a germline mismatch at one end, possibly a read error. The read finishes 3 residues shy of the CDR3 end, and the germline J gene is used to complete it. The chain carries TRBV4-2 and TRBJ2-7, with D perhaps matching TRBD1 (5 bases). From germline, CDR1 is LGHNA and CDR2 YNFKEQ. The CDR3 is 13 amino acids. Here the CDR3 reads CASSQTGSYEQYF. CDR3 bases read: TGCGCCAGCAGCCAAACAGGCTCCTACGAG.

This clone is deemed medium-sized by its frequency. The part of the CDR3 DNA that was read is TGTGCCAGCAGCGGACAGGGTTGGACCAAAAACATT. It codes for CASSGQGWTKNI. The entire CDR3 reads CASSGQGWTKNIQYF. V usage is TRBV7-9 and J usage is TRBJ2-4, with 8 bases matching TRBD1. The read ends 3 residues shy of where the CDR3 ends; the end is completed using the germline J gene. With V trimmed by 5 bases and J by 2 bases, 5 bases remained unmatched. From germline, CDR1 is SEHNR and CDR2 FQNEAQ (reference sequence). This CDR3 has 15 amino acids.

A remark on this clone: The DNA ends 3 residues before the CDR3 does, and the rest of the CDR3 is filled in from the germline J gene. The V gene is TRBV2, the J gene TRBJ2-3; D is uncertain. Germline loops: CDR1 SNHLY, CDR2 FYNNEI. The germline V and J ends were trimmed by 11 bases and 5 bases, with 11 bases remaining between them. The CDR3 runs to 11 residues. CDR3 DNA, as far as it was read: TGTGCCGGCAACGTAGAAGATACG. Its protein product is CAGNVEDT. The CDR3 reads in full as CAGNVEDTQYF.

A word on this clone: The read terminates 3 residues ahead of where the CDR3 ends, so the germline J gene completes it. The chain has TRBV6-2 or TRBV6-3 and TRBJ2-2, with 7 bases fitting TRBD1. The length of the CDR3 is 15 residues. Germline V lookup: CDR1 MNHEY, CDR2 SVGEGT. Losses at the gene ends were 5 bases for V and 0 bases for J; bases not matched to a gene: 3. The part of the CDR3 DNA that was read is TGTGCCAGCAGTCGCCAGGGGGCGAACACCGGGGAG. Translated, it gives CASSRQGANTGE. The entire CDR3 protein reads CASSRQGANTGELFF.

Note on this clone: The junction shows a germline mismatch at one end, possibly a read error. From the germline J gene comes the end of the CDR3, since the read stops 3 residues before it. The J gene is TRBJ2-2, the V gene TRBV4-2; D is possibly TRBD2 (6 bases). Germline V gene sequence: CDR1 LGHNA, CDR2 YNFKEQ. CDR3 length: 16 residues. The sequenced CDR3 bases are TGCGCCAGCAGCCAAGATAGCGGCCTGAACACCGGGGAG. Protein: CASSQDSGLNTGE. The CDR3 in its entirety is CASSQDSGLNTGELFF.

Concerning this clone: The sequence runs out 3 residues before the end of the CDR3; the remainder is reconstructed from the germline J gene. V gene TRBV30 combines with J gene TRBJ1-6; 9 nucleotides line up with TRBD1. V trimming: 3 bases; J trimming: 7 bases; junction bases outside the gene matches: 7. The CDR3 consists of 15 residues. The V gene's germline CDR1 is GTSNPN and CDR2 SVGIG (reference sequence). The CDR3 DNA, read in part, is TGTGCCTGGAGACCTACAGGGGGCCCGAATTCACCC. It encodes CAWRPTGGPNSP. The whole CDR3 protein reads CAWRPTGGPNSPLHF.

Regarding this clone: The read halts 3 residues ahead of the CDR3 end, with the missing end drawn from the germline J gene. The chain uses TRBV19 and TRBJ2-5; tentatively, D is TRBD2 (7 bases). The V and J ends lost 5 bases and 1 base respectively, with 11 bases between them. Germline values: CDR1 LNHDA, CDR2 SQIVND (reference sequence). This CDR3 has 14 amino acids. CDR3 bases read: TGTGCCAGTAGTCCCGGGGGGCCCCAAGAGACC. Its translation: CASSPGGPQET. The CDR3 reads in full as CASSPGGPQETQYF.

A word on this clone: The read gets to within 3 residues of the CDR3 end, and the germline J gene fills in the rest. This chain joins TRBV30 and TRBJ1-4; the match to TRBD1 covers 9 bases. V lost 1 base and J lost 10; bases outside the gene matches: 7. There are 14 residues in the CDR3. Germline V gene data show CDR1 as GTSNPN and CDR2 as SVGIG (reference sequence). The CDR3 bases that were read are TGTGCCTGGAGTGGCGGGACAGGGCCGGTAAAA. This sequence encodes CAWSGGTGPVK. The entire CDR3 protein reads CAWSGGTGPVKLFF.

For this clone: The read falls 3 residues short of the CDR3 end, and the missing part is taken from the germline J gene. The chain joins TRBV13 to TRBJ1-2; possibly TRBD1 for D (5 bases). Germline V lookup: CDR1 PRHDT, CDR2 FYEKMQ (reference sequence). The CDR3 contains 14 residues. The CDR3 sequence is CASSFFLTAYDYTF. CDR3 DNA (partial): TGTGCCAGCAGCTTCTTCCTGACAGCGTACGAC.

On this clone itself: Read coverage stops 3 residues before the CDR3 terminus; the germline J gene supplies the remainder. The J gene is TRBJ2-7, the V gene TRBV19, with TRBD1 matching 9 bases. CDR1 is LNHDA, CDR2 SQIVND, per germline (reference sequence). This CDR3 has 15 amino acids. With V trimmed by 5 bases and J by 3 bases, 8 bases remained unmatched. CDR3 amino acids: CASSPGQGRNYEQYF. CDR3 DNA (partial): TGTGCCAGTAGTCCGGGACAGGGACGTAACTACGAG. Together with reference TRBV19 and TRBJ2-7, the CDR3 gives the full variable domain: DGGITQSPKYLFRKEGQNVTLSCEQNLNHDAMYWYRQDPGQGLRLIYYSQIVNDFQKGDIAEGYSVSREKKESFPLTVTSAQKNPTAFYLCASSPGQGRNYEQYFGPGTRLTVT.

As to this clone: The CDR3 goes on 3 residues after the read ends, and that part is filled in from the germline J gene. The rearrangement uses TRBV6-2 or TRBV6-3 and TRBJ1-1, with D maybe TRBD1 (5 bases). From germline, CDR1 is MNHEY and CDR2 SVGEGT. CDR3 length equals 13 residues. Trimming removed 2 bases from V and 4 bases from J, with 8 bases in between. The sequenced part of the CDR3 DNA is TGTGCCAGCAGTTACGGGGGGGTCACTGAA. Translation gives CASSYGGVTE. The CDR3, in full, reads CASSYGGVTEAFF.

CDR3 sequence: CASSPTGAREETAFF. Incomplete CDR3 DNA: TGTGCCAGCTCACCAACAGGGGCAAGGGAGGAGACC. J is TRBJ1-1 and V is TRBV18; TRBD1 agrees at 7 bases. Coverage ceases 3 residues before the CDR3 finishes, and the germline J gene fills in the end. Germline V CDR1 and CDR2: KGHSH, LQKENI. The CDR3 runs 15 residues.